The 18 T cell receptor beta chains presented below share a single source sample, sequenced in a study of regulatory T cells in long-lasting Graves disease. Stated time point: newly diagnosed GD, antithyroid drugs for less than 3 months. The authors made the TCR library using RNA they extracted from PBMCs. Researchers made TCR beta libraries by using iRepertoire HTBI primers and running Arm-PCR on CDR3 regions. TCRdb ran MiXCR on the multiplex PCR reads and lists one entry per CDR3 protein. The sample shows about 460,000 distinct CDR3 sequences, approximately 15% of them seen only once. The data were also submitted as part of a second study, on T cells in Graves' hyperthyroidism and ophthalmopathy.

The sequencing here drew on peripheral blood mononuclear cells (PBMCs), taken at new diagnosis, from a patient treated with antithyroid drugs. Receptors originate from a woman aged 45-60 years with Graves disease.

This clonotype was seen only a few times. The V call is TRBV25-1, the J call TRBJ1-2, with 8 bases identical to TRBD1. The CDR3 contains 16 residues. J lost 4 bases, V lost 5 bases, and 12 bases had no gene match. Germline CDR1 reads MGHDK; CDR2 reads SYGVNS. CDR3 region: CASSPHGQGTTYGYTF. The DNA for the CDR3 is TGTGCCAGCAGTCCCCACGGACAGGGCACCACCTATGGCTACACCTTC.

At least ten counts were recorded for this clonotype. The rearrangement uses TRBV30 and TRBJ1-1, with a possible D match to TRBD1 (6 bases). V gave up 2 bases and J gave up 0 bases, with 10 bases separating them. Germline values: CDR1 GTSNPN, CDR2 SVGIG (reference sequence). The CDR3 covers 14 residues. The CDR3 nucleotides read TGTGCCTGGAGTCCGGACAGCATGAACACTGAAGCTTTCTTT. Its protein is CAWSPDSMNTEAFF.

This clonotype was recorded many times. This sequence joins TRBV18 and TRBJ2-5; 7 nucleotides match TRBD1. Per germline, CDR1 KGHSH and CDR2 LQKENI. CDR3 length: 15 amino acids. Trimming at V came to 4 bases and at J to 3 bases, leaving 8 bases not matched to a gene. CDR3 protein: CASSLGQAQEETQYF. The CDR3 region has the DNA TGTGCCAGCTCACTTGGACAGGCCCAAGAAGAGACCCAGTACTTC.

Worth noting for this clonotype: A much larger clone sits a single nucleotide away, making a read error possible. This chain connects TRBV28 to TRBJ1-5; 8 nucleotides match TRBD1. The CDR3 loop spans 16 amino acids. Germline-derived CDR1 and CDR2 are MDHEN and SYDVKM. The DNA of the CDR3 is TGTGCCAGCAGCCCCTCGATTGGACAGGGCAATCGGCCCCAGCATTTT. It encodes CASSPSIGQGNRPQHF.

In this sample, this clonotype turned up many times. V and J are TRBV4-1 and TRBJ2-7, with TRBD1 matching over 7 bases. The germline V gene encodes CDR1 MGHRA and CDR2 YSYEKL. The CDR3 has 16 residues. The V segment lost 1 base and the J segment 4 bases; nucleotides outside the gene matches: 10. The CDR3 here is CASSQGGQAMGYEQYF. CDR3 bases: TGCGCCAGCAGCCAAGGAGGACAGGCCATGGGTTACGAGCAGTACTTC.

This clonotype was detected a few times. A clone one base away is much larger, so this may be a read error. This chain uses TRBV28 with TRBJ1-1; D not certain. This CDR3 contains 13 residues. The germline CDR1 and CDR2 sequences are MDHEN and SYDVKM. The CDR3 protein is CAGRVSGLREAFF. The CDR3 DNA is TGTGCCGGCAGAGTGTCAGGTCTTAGAGAAGCTTTCTTT.

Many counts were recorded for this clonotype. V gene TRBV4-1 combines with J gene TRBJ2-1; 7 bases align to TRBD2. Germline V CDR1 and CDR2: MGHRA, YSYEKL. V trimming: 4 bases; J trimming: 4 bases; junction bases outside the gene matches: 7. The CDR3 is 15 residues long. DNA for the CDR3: TGCGCCAGCAGCCGGGAGGGCGGTAGGTACAATGAGCAGTTCTTC. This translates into CASSREGGRYNEQFF.

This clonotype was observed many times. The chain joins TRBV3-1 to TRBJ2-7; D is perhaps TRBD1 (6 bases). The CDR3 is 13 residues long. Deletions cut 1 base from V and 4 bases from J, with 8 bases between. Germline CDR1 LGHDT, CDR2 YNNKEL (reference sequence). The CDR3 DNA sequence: TGTGCCAGCAGCCAAGCCACAGGGTACGAGCAGTACTTC. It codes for CASSQATGYEQYF.

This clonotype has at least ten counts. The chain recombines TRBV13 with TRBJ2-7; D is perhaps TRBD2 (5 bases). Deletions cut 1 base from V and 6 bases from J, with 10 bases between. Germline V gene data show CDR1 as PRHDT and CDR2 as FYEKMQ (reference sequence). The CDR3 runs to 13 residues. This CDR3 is CASSLVASREQYF. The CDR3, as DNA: TGTGCCAGCAGCTTAGTAGCGTCTCGCGAGCAGTACTTC.

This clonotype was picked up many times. DNA for the CDR3: TGTGCCAGCAGCACCGGGACTAGCGTTTCCTACGAGCAGTACTTC. Amino acid sequence: CASSTGTSVSYEQYF. This chain joins TRBV28 and TRBJ2-7, with 10 bases aligning to TRBD2. The CDR3 runs to 15 residues. Unmatched junction bases numbered 6, after V lost 6 bases and J lost 1 base. Per germline, CDR1 MDHEN and CDR2 SYDVKM.

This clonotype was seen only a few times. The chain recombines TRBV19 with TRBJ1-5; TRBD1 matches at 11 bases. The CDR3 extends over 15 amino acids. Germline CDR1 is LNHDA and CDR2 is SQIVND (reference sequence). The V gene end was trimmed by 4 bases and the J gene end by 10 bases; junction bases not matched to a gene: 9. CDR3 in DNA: TGTGCCAGTAGTACCCTAGGGACAGGGGGACGCCCCCAGCATTTT. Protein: CASSTLGTGGRPQHF.

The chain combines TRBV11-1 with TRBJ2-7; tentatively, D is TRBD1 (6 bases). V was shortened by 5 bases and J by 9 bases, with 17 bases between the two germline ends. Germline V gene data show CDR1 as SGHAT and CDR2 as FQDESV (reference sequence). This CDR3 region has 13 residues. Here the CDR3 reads CASSPRDTGPQYF. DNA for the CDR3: TGTGCCAGCAGCCCCCGGGACACAGGTCCGCAGTACTTC.

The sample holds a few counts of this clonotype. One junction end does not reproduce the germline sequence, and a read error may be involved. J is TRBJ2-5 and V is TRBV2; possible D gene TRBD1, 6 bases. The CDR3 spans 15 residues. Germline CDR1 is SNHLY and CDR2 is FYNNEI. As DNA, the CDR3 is TGTGCCATCAGTACGCTCAGGGGCACTCAAGAGACCCAGTACTTC. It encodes CAISTLRGTQETQYF.

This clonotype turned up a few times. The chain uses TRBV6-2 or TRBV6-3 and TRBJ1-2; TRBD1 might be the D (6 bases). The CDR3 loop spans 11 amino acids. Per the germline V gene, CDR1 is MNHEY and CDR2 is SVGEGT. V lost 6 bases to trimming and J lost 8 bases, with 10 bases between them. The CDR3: CASRQGPGYTF. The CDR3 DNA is TGTGCCAGCAGACAGGGTCCCGGCTACACCTTC.

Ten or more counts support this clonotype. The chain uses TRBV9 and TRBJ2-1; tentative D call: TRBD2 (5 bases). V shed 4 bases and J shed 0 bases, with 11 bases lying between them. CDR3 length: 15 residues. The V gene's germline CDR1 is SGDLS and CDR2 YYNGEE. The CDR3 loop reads CASSPRRISYNEQFF. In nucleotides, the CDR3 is TGTGCCAGCAGCCCCCGGAGGATCTCCTACAATGAGCAGTTCTTC.

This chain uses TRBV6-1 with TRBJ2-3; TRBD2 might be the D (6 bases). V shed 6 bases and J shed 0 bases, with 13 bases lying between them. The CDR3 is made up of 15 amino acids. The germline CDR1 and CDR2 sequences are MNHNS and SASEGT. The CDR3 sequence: CASRALAFSTDTQYF. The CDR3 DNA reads TGTGCCAGCAGGGCCCTAGCGTTCAGCACAGATACGCAGTATTTT.

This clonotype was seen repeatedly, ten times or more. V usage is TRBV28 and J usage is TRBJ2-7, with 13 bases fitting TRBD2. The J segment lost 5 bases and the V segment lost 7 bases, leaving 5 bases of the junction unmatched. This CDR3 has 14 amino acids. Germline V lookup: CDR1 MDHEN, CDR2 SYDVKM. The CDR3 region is CASTTSGRADEQYF. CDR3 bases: TGTGCCAGCACAACTAGCGGGAGGGCCGACGAGCAGTACTTC.

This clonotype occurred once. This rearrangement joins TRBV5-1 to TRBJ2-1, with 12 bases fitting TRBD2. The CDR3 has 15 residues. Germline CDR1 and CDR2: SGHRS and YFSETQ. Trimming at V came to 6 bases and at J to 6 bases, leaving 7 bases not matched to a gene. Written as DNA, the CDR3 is TGCGCCAGCACTCTGACTAGCGGGAGCCCCAATGAGCAGTTCTTC. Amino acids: CASTLTSGSPNEQFF.